The 10 T cell receptor beta chains below come from one sample, sequenced in a study of blood T cell repertoires in COVID-19. The assay was immunoSEQ multiplex PCR, and TCRdb's table has in-frame clones only and misses some. There are around 250,000 clones in the sample; around 80% occur only once, and approximately 4.3% lies in the top ten. The specimen sequenced was PBMCs or T cells enriched from blood (not recorded which). The receptor source for this set is a man aged 25-45 years with acute COVID-19.

The chain uses TRBV2 and TRBJ2-1, with D perhaps matching TRBD2 (6 bases). CDR1 SNHLY and CDR2 FYNNEI come from the germline V gene. The CDR3 totals 14 residues. V lost 6 bases and J 4 bases, leaving 13 bases between the germline ends. The CDR3 loop is CASSPGLIYNEQFF. CDR3 DNA sequence: TGTGCCAGCAGCCCGGGACTCATATACAATGAGCAGTTCTTC.

The chain combines TRBV28 with TRBJ2-5; D is perhaps TRBD2 (5 bases). Germline lookup yields CDR1 MDHEN and CDR2 SYDVKM. The CDR3 covers 13 residues. V shed 7 bases and J shed 5 bases, with 14 bases lying between them. The CDR3 DNA follows: TGTGCCAGCATCCACCGGGGTAAGGAGACCCAGTACTTC. Residues: CASIHRGKETQYF. The full variable domain, completed using reference TRBV28 and TRBJ2-5, is DVKVTQSSRYLVKRTGEKVFLECVQDMDHENMFWYRQDPGLGLRLIYFSYDVKMKEKGDIPEGYSVSREKKERFSLILESASTNQTSMYLCASIHRGKETQYFGPGTRLLVL.

The chain carries TRBV27 and TRBJ2-3; D is perhaps TRBD2 (5 bases). CDR1 MNHEY and CDR2 SMNVEV come from the germline V gene (reference sequence). Trimming took off 4 bases at V and 8 bases at J, with 7 bases between the two ends. There are 11 residues in the CDR3. The CDR3 nucleotides read TGTGCCAGCAGTTATGCGGGTACGCAGTATTTT. Encoded protein: CASSYAGTQYF.

Points on this clone: Germline is not matched at one junction end, which may reflect a read error. The gene calls are TRBV5-1 and TRBJ2-2; 7 bases are a match to TRBD1. The germline V gene encodes CDR1 SGHRS and CDR2 YFSETQ. There are 16 residues in the CDR3. CDR3 nucleotide sequence: TGTGCCAGCAGCTTAAAAGGGACAGCGAACACCGGGGAGCTGTTTTTT. It specifies CASSLKGTANTGELFF.

This chain uses TRBV9 with TRBJ1-2, with 7 bases matching TRBD1. Germline CDR1 and CDR2: SGDLS and YYNGEE. The CDR3 has 12 residues. J lost 6 bases, V lost 2 bases, and 1 base had no gene match. The CDR3 loop is CASSVQGDGYTF. The CDR3 DNA reads TGTGCCAGCAGCGTTCAGGGGGATGGCTACACCTTC.

The V call is TRBV14, the J call TRBJ2-7; a weak D match, TRBD2 (5 bases). This CDR3 is built from 13 residues. Trimming left V 3 bases short and J 2 bases short, with 8 bases between. Looked up from germline, CDR1 is SGHDN and CDR2 is FVKESK. CDR3 bases: TGTGCCAGCAGCCATCCCGGGGCCTACGAGCAGTACGTC. It yields the protein CASSHPGAYEQYV.

The chain is built from TRBV12-3 or TRBV12-4 and TRBJ1-1, with TRBD1 as a possible D gene (6 bases). V dropped 5 bases and J dropped 9 bases, with 10 bases sitting between them. CDR3 length: 11 amino acids. The CDR3 protein is CASSPDRKAFF. The DNA for the CDR3 is TGTGCCAGCAGTCCGGACAGAAAAGCTTTCTTT.

A word on this clone: In the same sample, other DNA sequences code for this CDR3. The rearrangement uses TRBV5-1 and TRBJ2-7; weak D call: TRBD1 (6 bases). This CDR3 contains 13 residues. The V and J ends lost 0 bases and 6 bases respectively, with 10 bases between them. Germline V CDR1 and CDR2: SGHRS, YFSETQ. CDR3: CASSLGQGSEQYV. The CDR3 region has the DNA TGCGCCAGCAGCTTGGGGCAGGGGAGCGAGCAGTACGTC.

V is TRBV18 and J is TRBJ2-3; TRBD1 matches at 9 bases. This CDR3 is 15 amino acids long. The germline V gene has CDR1 KGHSH and CDR2 LQKENI. V lost 4 bases and J lost 4; bases outside the gene matches: 6. CDR3 sequence (DNA): TGTGCCAGCTCACTATACAGGGGGCTGTCAGATACGCAGTATTTT. Amino acid sequence: CASSLYRGLSDTQYF.

This clone has a single count. This rearrangement joins TRBV7-2 to TRBJ2-1; TRBD2 matches 7 bases. CDR3 length: 14 residues. Trimming cost V 1 base and J 8 bases; bases outside gene matches: 5. Germline V gene data show CDR1 as SGHTA and CDR2 as FQGNSA. CDR3 coding DNA: TGTGCCAGCAGCTTAGTGGGAGGGCCGGATGAGCAGTTCTTC. The encoded protein is CASSLVGGPDEQFF. Full variable domain (rest looked up from reference TRBV7-2 and TRBJ2-1): GAGVSQSPSNKVTEKGKDVELRCDPISGHTALYWYRQSLGQGLEFLIYFQGNSAPDKSGLPSDRFSAERTGGSVSTLTIQRTQQEDSAVYLCASSLVGGPDEQFFGPGTRLTVL.